The rows below give T cell receptor beta chains drawn from one sample of a study of cytomegalovirus exposure and HLA in healthy donors. Measured with immunoSEQ multiplex PCR; TCRdb has only the in-frame clones, and not every one. Of about 150,000 clones detected, over 70% appear once; the ten largest clones hold around 7%. Material: PBMCs. These receptors came from a woman aged 40 to 49 in good health and CMV-seropositive. Both conserved end residues are part of each CDR3. A D gene is named only where the DNA matches it firmly. Clone size is shown for a subset of rows, as once, few, many or a class of expanded clone.

V	J	D	size	CDR3	DNA
TRBV5-6	TRBJ1-6	NA	NA	CASSLYRLGNSPLHF	TGTGCCAGCAGCTTGTACAGACTAGGAAATTCACCCCTCCACTTT
TRBV27	TRBJ2-5	TRBD2	once	CASARRGGQETQYF	TGTGCCAGCGCACGCCGCGGGGGCCAAGAGACCCAGTACTTC
TRBV27	TRBJ2-5	NA	NA	CASSSEGETQYF	TGTGCCAGCAGTTCGGAGGGAGAGACCCAGTACTTC
TRBV7-9	TRBJ2-5	TRBD2	NA	CASSSGLAGVETQYF	TGTGCCAGCAGCTCGGGACTAGCGGGGGTAGAGACCCAGTACTTC
TRBV6-5	TRBJ1-2	NA	few	CATWERQARHGYTF	TGTGCCACCTGGGAGCGCCAGGCCCGCCATGGCTACACCTTC
TRBV6-5	TRBJ2-3	NA	NA	CASARSDTQYF	TGTGCCAGTGCCAGGTCAGATACGCAGTATTTT
TRBV28	TRBJ1-3	TRBD1	NA	CASSETGSGNTIYF	TGTGCCAGCAGTGAGACAGGGTCCGGAAACACCATATATTTT
TRBV2	TRBJ2-7	NA	NA	CASSGDLAYEQYF	TGTGCCAGCAGTGGGGACTTGGCCTACGAGCAGTACTTC
TRBV5-4	TRBJ1-3	TRBD1	NA	CASSLLDRTTGNTIYF	TGTGCCAGCAGCTTACTGGACAGGACGACTGGAAACACCATATATTTT
TRBV9	TRBJ1-1	NA	NA	CASSASLEGEAFF	TGTGCCAGCAGCGCCTCGCTGGAGGGGGAAGCTTTCTTT
TRBV4-1	TRBJ2-2	NA	NA	CASSQVSLRGLTGELFF	TGCGCCAGCAGCCAAGTCTCTTTGCGGGGGCTCACCGGGGAGCTGTTTTTT
TRBV27	TRBJ2-4	TRBD2	once	CASSSSGGASKNSQYF	TGTGCCAGCAGCTCTAGCGGGGGGGCTTCCAAAAACAGTCAGTACTTC
TRBV30	TRBJ1-6	NA	NA	CAWSITGHSPLHF	TGTGCCTGGAGTATCACAGGGCATTCACCCCTCCACTTT
TRBV7-8	TRBJ2-7	TRBD1	NA	CASSPGQGSIIYEQYF	TGTGCCAGCAGCCCAGGACAGGGCAGTATTATCTACGAGCAGTACTTC
TRBV4-3	TRBJ1-2	TRBD1	NA	CASSQGQGVDGYTF	TGCGCCAGCAGCCAAGGACAGGGGGTGGATGGCTACACCTTC
TRBV6-1	TRBJ1-3	NA	NA	CASRMWASGNTIYF	TGTGCCAGCAGAATGTGGGCCTCTGGAAACACCATATATTTT
TRBV7-8	TRBJ1-1	NA	NA	CASSLERWPHTEAFF	TGTGCCAGCAGCTTAGAGCGGTGGCCCCACACTGAAGCTTTCTTT
TRBV19	TRBJ1-1	NA	NA	CASSRWAIPNTEAFF	TGTGCCAGTAGTAGATGGGCCATACCGAACACTGAAGCTTTCTTT
TRBV30	TRBJ1-6	NA	NA	CAWSGVNSPLHF	TGTGCCTGGAGCGGGGTCAATTCACCCCTCCACTTT
TRBV10-2	TRBJ1-4	TRBD1	NA	CASSDRQGTNEKLFF	TGCGCCAGCAGTGACCGACAGGGAACTAATGAAAAACTGTTTTTT
TRBV30	TRBJ2-7	TRBD1	NA	CAWRDRGGEQYF	TGTGCCTGGAGGGACAGGGGAGGCGAGCAGTACTTC
TRBV7-9	TRBJ1-3	NA	NA	CASSLRDFGTIYF	TGTGCCAGCAGCCTCAGGGATTTCGGCACCATATATTTT
TRBV4-2	TRBJ2-7	NA	many	CASSQVLSLNTGESYEQYF	TGTGCCAGCAGCCAAGTTCTGTCCCTGAATACGGGGGAAAGCTACGAGCAGTACTTC
TRBV11-2	TRBJ2-7	NA	few	CASSLDWTTREQYF	TGTGCCAGCAGCTTAGATTGGACAACTCGCGAGCAGTACTTC
TRBV9	TRBJ2-2	TRBD1	NA	CASSVDAGTGNTGELFF	TGTGCCAGCAGCGTAGACGCGGGGACAGGGAACACCGGGGAGCTGTTTTTT
TRBV19	TRBJ2-5	TRBD2	NA	CASSPTAGGPQETQYF	TGTGCCAGTAGTCCCACGGCGGGGGGGCCCCAAGAGACCCAGTACTTC
TRBV7-9	TRBJ2-3	TRBD2	NA	CASSFYSLAADTQYF	TGTGCCAGCAGCTTTTATAGTCTAGCGGCAGATACGCAGTATTTT
TRBV4-1	TRBJ2-7	TRBD1	NA	CASSQAIGAGGFEQYF	TGCGCCAGCAGCCAAGCGATAGGGGCAGGGGGTTTCGAGCAGTACTTC
TRBV7-8	TRBJ2-1	NA	NA	CASSSYGGDSYNEQFF	TGTGCCAGCAGCTCGTACGGGGGAGACTCCTACAATGAGCAGTTCTTC
TRBV14	TRBJ1-6	TRBD1	NA	CASSQLDRGASPLHF	TGTGCCAGCAGCCAATTGGACAGGGGGGCATCACCCCTCCACTTT
TRBV7-3	TRBJ1-6	NA	NA	CASSLNSLYNSPLHF	TGTGCCAGCAGCTTAAATAGCCTTTATAATTCACCCCTCCACTTT
TRBV5-4	TRBJ2-7	TRBD1	NA	CASSSEPQGTYEQYF	TGTGCCAGCAGCTCGGAACCACAGGGGACCTACGAGCAGTACTTC
TRBV7-9	TRBJ1-6	NA	NA	CASSLVTESALHF	TGTGCCAGCAGCTTAGTGACAGAGAGTGCCCTCCACTTT
TRBV27	TRBJ1-1	NA	once	CASSLQFMNTEAFF	TGTGCCAGCAGTTTACAGTTCATGAACACTGAAGCTTTCTTT
TRBV30	TRBJ1-6	NA	NA	CAWSDEGFSYNSPLHF	TGTGCCTGGAGTGACGAGGGATTCTCCTATAATTCACCCCTCCACTTT
TRBV9	TRBJ2-1	TRBD1	once	CASSVWTGSHEQFF	TGTGCCAGCAGCGTGTGGACAGGGTCCCATGAGCAGTTCTTC
TRBV28	TRBJ1-2	NA	NA	CASNLQNYGYTF	TGTGCCAGCAACCTACAGAACTATGGCTACACCTTC
TRBV6-1	TRBJ2-7	TRBD2	NA	CASSPGGGRDEQYF	TGTGCCAGCAGCCCCGGGGGGGGGCGAGACGAGCAGTACTTC
TRBV2	TRBJ1-2	NA	NA	CASSGDRKNYGYTF	TGTGCCAGCAGTGGCGACAGAAAAAACTATGGCTACACCTTC
TRBV19	TRBJ1-2	TRBD1	NA	CASSRTGGFYGYTF	TGTGCCAGCAGTAGGACAGGGGGATTTTATGGCTACACCTTC
TRBV28	TRBJ1-1	NA	NA	CASSLGWRGEAFF	TGTGCCAGCAGCCTCGGGTGGCGAGGTGAAGCTTTCTTT
TRBV6-5	TRBJ2-6	NA	NA	CASSFISDGGANVLTF	TGTGCCAGCAGTTTTATTTCCGACGGGGGGGCCAACGTCCTGACTTTC
TRBV7-6	TRBJ2-3	NA	NA	CASSLATATDTQYF	TGTGCCAGCAGCTTAGCGACAGCCACAGATACGCAGTATTTT
TRBV2	TRBJ2-2	NA	NA	CASSEAVAGELFF	TGTGCCAGCAGTGAAGCAGTAGCCGGGGAGCTGTTTTTT
TRBV14	TRBJ2-1	NA	NA	CASSQRSNNEQFF	TGTGCCAGCAGCCAGAGGTCAAACAATGAGCAGTTCTTC
TRBV4-2	TRBJ2-7	NA	once	CASSQFASGTSIYEQYF	TGTGCCAGCAGCCAATTTGCATCCGGGACATCCATCTACGAGCAGTACTTC
TRBV5-1	TRBJ1-1	TRBD1	NA	CASSSRGIEVGTEAFF	TGCGCCAGCAGCTCCAGGGGGATTGAAGTAGGGACTGAAGCTTTCTTT
TRBV2	TRBJ1-2	TRBD1	NA	CASSAAGTGSRGYTF	TGTGCCAGCAGTGCCGCCGGGACAGGGAGTAGGGGCTACACCTTC
TRBV18	TRBJ1-6	NA	NA	CASSPLPAGSTSPLHF	TGTGCCAGCTCACCACTCCCAGCAGGTTCGACTTCACCCCTCCACTTT
TRBV12-5	TRBJ2-1	TRBD2	NA	CASGAGEYNEQFF	TGTGCTAGTGGAGCGGGGGAGTACAATGAGCAGTTCTTC
TRBV4-3	TRBJ2-3	NA	NA	CASSQGQGITDTQYF	TGCGCCAGCAGCCAAGGTCAGGGCATCACAGATACGCAGTATTTT
TRBV7-6	TRBJ1-5	NA	NA	CASSMTGSNQPQHF	TGTGCCAGCAGCATGACAGGTAGCAATCAGCCCCAGCATTTT
TRBV28	TRBJ1-1	NA	NA	CASRESGGGTEAFF	TGTGCCAGCAGGGAGAGTGGGGGGGGCACTGAAGCTTTCTTT
TRBV7-9	TRBJ2-1	TRBD2	NA	CASSLPGTSIHEQFF	TGTGCCAGCAGCCTCCCCGGGACTAGCATCCATGAGCAGTTCTTC
TRBV27	TRBJ2-7	TRBD1	NA	CASRGQGTSFREQYF	TGTGCCAGCAGGGGACAGGGGACCTCGTTTCGCGAGCAGTACTTC
TRBV30	TRBJ2-1	NA	NA	CAWKAENEQFF	TGTGCCTGGAAGGCGGAGAATGAGCAGTTCTTC
TRBV7-9	TRBJ1-3	NA	NA	CSSSLLGDVF	TGTTCCAGCAGCTTACTAGGGGATGTTTTT